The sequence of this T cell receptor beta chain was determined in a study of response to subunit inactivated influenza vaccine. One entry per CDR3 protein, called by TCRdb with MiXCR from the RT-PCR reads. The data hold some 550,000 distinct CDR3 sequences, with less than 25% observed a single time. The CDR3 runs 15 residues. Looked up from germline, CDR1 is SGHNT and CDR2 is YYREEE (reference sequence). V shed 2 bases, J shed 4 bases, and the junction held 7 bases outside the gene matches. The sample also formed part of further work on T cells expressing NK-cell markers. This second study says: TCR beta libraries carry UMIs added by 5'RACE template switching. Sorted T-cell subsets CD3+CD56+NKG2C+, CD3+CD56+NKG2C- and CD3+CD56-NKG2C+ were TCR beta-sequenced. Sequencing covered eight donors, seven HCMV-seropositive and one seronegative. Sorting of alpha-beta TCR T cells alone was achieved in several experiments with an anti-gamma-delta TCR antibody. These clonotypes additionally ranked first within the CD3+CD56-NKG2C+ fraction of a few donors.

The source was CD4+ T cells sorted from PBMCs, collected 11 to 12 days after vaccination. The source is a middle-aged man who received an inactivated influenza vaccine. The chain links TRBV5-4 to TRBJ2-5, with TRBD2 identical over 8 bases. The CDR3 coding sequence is TGTGCCAGCAGCTTAACGGGGGGGAAAGGAGAGACCCAGTACTTC. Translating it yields CASSLTGGKGETQYF.